This paragraph reports one T cell receptor (beta chain). These data belong to a study of CD8 T cells in Susac syndrome. The controls were healthy donors who were matched for age and sex. Germline CDR1 reads PRHDT; CDR2 reads FYEKMQ (reference sequence). The CDR3 is made up of 18 amino acids. Losses at the gene ends were 4 bases for V and 7 bases for J; bases not matched to a gene: 18. Random-hexamer reverse transcription was applied to about 0.45 to 1 ug RNA. MiXCR, run by TCRdb on the immunoSEQ multiplex PCR reads, gives a single entry per CDR3 protein. This sample yields 45,000 to 55,000 distinct CDR3 sequences, of which 93% are seen a single time; about 0.55% belongs to the top ten.

The V and J genes are TRBV13 and TRBJ1-3; 8 positions agree with TRBD1. This receptor was taken from a human donor in good health. The material sequenced was CD8+ T cells from PBMCs. The CDR3 sequence: CASSWKSTDRAFGNTIYF. CDR3 coding DNA: TGTGCCAGCAGCTGGAAATCGACGGACAGGGCGTTCGGGAACACCATATATTTT.